A single sample gave rise to the 23 T cell receptor beta chains below, sequenced in a study of identical twins. TCRdb analysed the 5' RACE reads with MiXCR anew, one entry per CDR3 protein. The table includes around 480,000 distinct CDR3 sequences, 13% to 15% detected once. The data were also submitted as part of a second study, on yellow fever vaccine responses in identical twins.

Specimen: CD4+ T cells sorted from blood. These receptors came from a woman aged 18-29 years in good health.

Many counts were recorded for this clonotype. This chain connects TRBV3-1 to TRBJ1-4; possibly TRBD1 for D (5 bases). Germline CDR1 is LGHDT and CDR2 is YNNKEL (reference sequence). The CDR3 spans 13 residues. V was pared by 6 bases and J by 5 bases, with 10 bases between. CDR3 sequence reads: CASSRDGNEKLFF. In DNA form, the CDR3 reads TGTGCCAGCAGTCGGGACGGCAATGAAAAACTGTTTTTT.

The V call is TRBV6-1, the J call TRBJ1-2; D perhaps matches TRBD1 (6 bases). The ends were cut back, 7 bases at V and 3 bases at J, with 18 bases in the middle. This CDR3 contains 15 residues. CDR1 is MNHNS, CDR2 SASEGT, per germline. CDR3 nucleotide sequence: TGTGCCAGCACCCAGGACAGACCTAGGGACTATGGCTACACCTTC. Translating gives CASTQDRPRDYGYTF.

V and J are TRBV6-1 and TRBJ2-3, with 11 bases identical to TRBD1. The CDR3 runs 14 residues. CDR1 MNHNS and CDR2 SASEGT come from the germline V gene. V was clipped by 5 bases and J by 8 bases; unmatched bases: 6. The CDR3 loop is CASSPGTGGSTQYF. The DNA for the CDR3 is TGTGCCAGCAGTCCAGGGACAGGGGGATCTACGCAGTATTTT.

This clonotype has only a few counts. For the CDR3, the DNA is TGTGCCAGCAGCCAAGGGGTTGTTTACAATGAGCAGTTCTTC. This encodes CASSQGVVYNEQFF. The V and J genes are TRBV7-3 and TRBJ2-1; D is possibly TRBD1 (5 bases). V lost 5 bases to trimming and J lost 4 bases, with 12 bases between them. This CDR3 has 14 residues. Germline V lookup: CDR1 SGHTA, CDR2 FQGTGA.

This clonotype was counted only a few times. The chain links TRBV21-1 to TRBJ1-1. TRBV21-1 is a known pseudogene. The CDR3 is 12 amino acids. CDR3 sequence reads: CAGRQENTEAFF. CDR3 nucleotide sequence: TGTGCCGGAAGACAAGAGAACACTGAAGCTTTCTTT.

The chain has TRBV11-2 and TRBJ1-4, with TRBD1 identical over 7 bases. Per germline, CDR1 SGHAT and CDR2 FQNNGV. The CDR3 sequence is 17 residues long. V lost 4 bases and J lost 0; bases outside the gene matches: 8. The CDR3, as DNA: TGTGCCAGCAGCTCAGACAGGGTTCTAACAACTAATGAAAAACTGTTTTTT. Encoded protein: CASSSDRVLTTNEKLFF.

The chain carries TRBV6-1 and TRBJ2-5, with D uncertain. Germline assignment: CDR1 MNHNS and CDR2 SASEGT. The CDR3 sequence is 14 residues long. The V and J ends lost 6 bases and 4 bases respectively, with 15 bases between them. The CDR3 loop reads CASRATRSAETQYF. The DNA for the CDR3 is TGTGCCAGCAGAGCCACGAGGAGCGCAGAGACCCAGTACTTC.

The chain joins TRBV29-1 to TRBJ2-3, with 9 bases aligning to TRBD1. Germline CDR1 and CDR2: SQVTM and ANQGSEA. The CDR3 runs 14 residues. V was pared by 7 bases and J by 2 bases, with 7 bases of the junction left unmatched. The CDR3, as DNA: TGCAGCGCTGGGGACAGGGTCCTCACAGATACGCAGTATTTT. Protein: CSAGDRVLTDTQYF.

This clonotype was detected a few times. This chain uses TRBV6-5 with TRBJ2-5; TRBD1 aligns across 12 bases. The V segment lost 0 bases and the J segment 5 bases; nucleotides outside the gene matches: 7. The CDR3 is 17 amino acids. Germline V gives CDR1 MNHEY, CDR2 SVGAGI. The CDR3 here is CASSYSGTGGLGETQYF. Written as DNA, the CDR3 is TGTGCCAGCAGTTACTCTGGGACAGGGGGCTTAGGGGAGACCCAGTACTTC.

The rearrangement links TRBV12-3 or TRBV12-4 to TRBJ2-7, with D perhaps TRBD1 (7 bases). V lost 5 bases and J lost 6, with 23 bases in between. The CDR3 has 16 residues. CDR3 in DNA: TGTGCCAGCAGTCCCCCCCAGGGGGGTCCCTTAGGCGAGCAGTACTTC. It codes for CASSPPQGGPLGEQYF.

The gene calls are TRBV5-1 and TRBJ2-5; 14 bases are shared with TRBD2. The length of the CDR3 is 21 residues. Unmatched junction bases numbered 18, after V lost 4 bases and J lost 1 base. Germline loops: CDR1 SGHRS, CDR2 YFSETQ. Here the CDR3 reads CASSGPPTSGGEVPRQETQYF. The CDR3 DNA sequence: TGCGCCAGCAGCGGACCCCCGACTAGCGGGGGGGAGGTCCCACGCCAAGAGACCCAGTACTTC.

This clonotype was detected only a few times. The chain employs TRBV5-1 and TRBJ2-7; 11 bases fit TRBD1. Germline V gene data show CDR1 as SGHRS and CDR2 as YFSETQ. V trimming: 4 bases; J trimming: 5 bases; junction bases outside the gene matches: 2. The CDR3 is made up of 13 amino acids. The CDR3 region has the DNA TGCGCCAGCAGCCCGGGACAGGGGGACGAGCAGTACTTC. Translated: CASSPGQGDEQYF.

Only a few counts were recorded for this clonotype. The V and J genes are TRBV2 and TRBJ2-4; 10 bases align to TRBD2. Germline V gene data show CDR1 as SNHLY and CDR2 as FYNNEI. This CDR3 is built from 16 residues. The trim removed 8 bases at V and 3 bases at J, leaving 10 bases unmatched. The CDR3 loop is CASEGTSGVGKNIQYF. CDR3 nucleotide sequence: TGTGCCAGCGAGGGAACTAGCGGGGTCGGCAAAAACATTCAGTACTTC.

At least ten counts were recorded for this clonotype. This chain joins TRBV6-1 and TRBJ2-7, with D tentatively TRBD1 (5 bases). The CDR3 has 13 amino acids. Germline V gene sequence: CDR1 MNHNS, CDR2 SASEGT. V was cut by 8 bases and J by 3 bases, with 14 bases left in between. The CDR3 nucleotides read TGTGCCAGCGGGCAGGGCCTTAACTACGAGCAGTACTTC. Translation: CASGQGLNYEQYF.

The V call is TRBV6-6, the J call TRBJ2-7, with a possible D match to TRBD1 (5 bases). The germline V and J ends were trimmed by 2 bases and 9 bases, with 11 bases remaining between them. The CDR3 contains 12 residues. Looked up from germline, CDR1 is MNHNY and CDR2 is SVGAGI (reference sequence). The chain's CDR3 is CASSYPNQGQYF. The CDR3, as DNA: TGTGCCAGCAGTTACCCCAACCAGGGGCAGTACTTC.

This chain links TRBV2 with TRBJ2-1; D unclear. V was pared by 1 base and J by 3 bases, with 7 bases between. This CDR3 is 14 amino acids long. CDR1 SNHLY and CDR2 FYNNEI come from the germline V gene. CDR3 DNA sequence: TGTGCCAGCAGTGAAGGGCTAGTCTACAATGAGCAGTTCTTC. It yields the protein CASSEGLVYNEQFF.

The J gene is TRBJ2-4, the V gene TRBV11-2, with D possibly being TRBD1 (5 bases). The germline CDR1 and CDR2 sequences are SGHAT and FQNNGV. This CDR3 is 18 amino acids long. Trimming took off 4 bases at V and 1 base at J, with 20 bases between the two ends. Here the CDR3 DNA reads TGTGCCAGCAGCTACTATGCAGGGTTGGGGTCTGCCAAAAACATTCAGTACTTC. Its translation: CASSYYAGLGSAKNIQYF. The full variable domain, completed using reference TRBV11-2 and TRBJ2-4, is EAGVAQSPRYKIIEKRQSVAFWCNPISGHATLYWYQQILGQGPKLLIQFQNNGVVDDSQLPKDRFSAERLKGVDSTLKIQPAKLEDSAVYLCASSYYAGLGSAKNIQYFGAGTRLSVL.

As for this clonotype: A junction boundary mismatches the germline segment, possibly from a read error. The genes are TRBV7-8 and TRBJ2-2; 8 nucleotides line up with TRBD2. The germline V gene has CDR1 SGHVS and CDR2 FQNEAQ. The CDR3 loop spans 9 amino acids. Here the CDR3 reads CGGAGELFF. In DNA form, the CDR3 reads TGCGGGGGGGCCGGGGAGCTGTTTTTT.

The chain has TRBV7-9 and TRBJ2-7, with D unresolved. The V end was cut by 3 bases, the J end by 3 bases, with 9 bases between. From germline, CDR1 is SEHNR and CDR2 FQNEAQ (reference sequence). The CDR3 spans 13 residues. The CDR3, as DNA: TGTGCCAGCAGCTTCGCGGATCTCTACGAGCAGTACTTC. This codes for CASSFADLYEQYF.

This chain links TRBV3-1 with TRBJ2-1, with TRBD2 identical over 13 bases. V was pared by 6 bases and J by 7 bases, with 15 bases of the junction left unmatched. The CDR3 runs to 18 residues. Germline V gene data show CDR1 as LGHDT and CDR2 as YNNKEL (reference sequence). CDR3 sequence (DNA): TGTGCCAGCAGTTCAAGACTAGCGGGAGGTCGTTTTTCTAATGAGCAGTTCTTC. Protein product: CASSSRLAGGRFSNEQFF.

This clonotype was detected a few times. The V gene is TRBV18, the J gene TRBJ2-1; the D gene is possibly TRBD1 (5 bases). The CDR3 consists of 15 residues. V lost 5 bases and J 2 bases, leaving 13 bases between the germline ends. Germline CDR1 KGHSH, CDR2 LQKENI. The CDR3 bases are TGTGCCAGCTCAAATACAGGAGCGCCCTACAATGAGCAGTTCTTC. As protein: CASSNTGAPYNEQFF.

This clonotype was observed a few times. J is TRBJ2-2 and V is TRBV20-1; a weak D match, TRBD2 (6 bases). The V end was cut by 6 bases, the J end by 5 bases, with 16 bases between. Germline CDR1 reads DFQATT; CDR2 reads SNEGSKA (reference sequence). This CDR3 region has 14 residues. The CDR3 loop reads CSAAGLPKTGELFF. CDR3 coding DNA: TGCAGTGCCGCGGGACTCCCCAAAACCGGGGAGCTGTTTTTT.

This chain joins TRBV29-1 and TRBJ1-2; D unresolved. CDR3 length: 10 residues. Germline loops: CDR1 SQVTM, CDR2 ANQGSEA. V was cut by 6 bases and J by 4 bases, with 6 bases left in between. The CDR3 reads CSVAAYGYTF. The DNA of the CDR3 is TGCAGCGTGGCAGCCTATGGCTACACCTTC.